The T cell receptor beta chain under discussion was sequenced for a study of CD8 T cells in ankylosing spondylitis (TCRdb year 2017). Turning to the overall study: The study set out to find disease-linked TCR variants by profiling T cell receptor beta repertoires in ankylosing spondylitis patients and healthy donors. Peripheral blood was sampled, and synovial fluid was also collected from ankylosing spondylitis patients. In total, the full study cohort was made up of 110 or so healthy donors and some 26 ankylosing spondylitis patients.

Broad study findings and their caveats: Some TCR beta motif variants had previously been reported in synovial fluid and blood of reactive arthritis patients, which suggested common disease-initiation mechanisms. According to the report, matched synovial fluid samples from ankylosing spondylitis patients were significantly enriched for the disease-linked clones. The disease-linked clones showed a CD8+ phenotype and occurred at relatively low frequencies in peripheral blood. A TCR beta motif of seven or eight highly homologous amino acid variants appeared characteristic of blood from ankylosing spondylitis patients.

As for this clonotype: No antigen is known for it. It has no much larger one-base neighbor in the sample; base qualities were not kept.

TCRdb names Illumina HiSeq 2500 as the instrument used. TCR beta libraries were prepared by quantitative 5'-RACE with molecular barcodes. The source study handled its data this way. A new computational method, built on a probabilistic model of VDJ rearrangement, was used to identify disease-linked TCR variants. TCRdb cleaned the public reads at Q25 with fastp, built clones with MiXCR and kept in-frame beta chains. Rows are combined by CDR3 protein, so each entry shows the most common genes and DNA. TCRdb, not the original authors, processed these V and J calls. The sample table contains hundreds of thousands of distinct CDR3 sequences; only one count was recorded for more than 20% of them. 3.5% of the sample comes from the top ten. The germline V gene (reference sequence) sets CDR1 to MNHEY and CDR2 to SMNVEV. The V end loses 4 bases and the J end loses 8 bases, and a stretch of 14 bases separates them. The CDR3 contains 14 residues, cysteine and phenylalanine counted. The DNA shown is the 42-base CDR3, in frame from base 1.

The TCR was taken from a female donor with ankylosing spondylitis or in good health (not recorded which). Sequencing was done on a sample of blood, either unsorted or a sorted T cell fraction (not recorded which). The sequence is built from TRBV27 and TRBJ1-4; no D gene call is confident. The DNA reads as follows: TGTGCCAGCAGTTGGGGTCTGGAGCGCGAAAAACTGTTTTTT. Its amino acids are CASSWGLEREKLFF.